The T cell receptor (beta chain) under discussion was sequenced for a study of CXCR3-negative and CXCR3-positive naive CD8 T cells. Study at large: Collectively, the libraries yielded about 140 million TRB reads in total, at about 1.5 +/- 0.3 million per library.

Comment on this clonotype: Its antigen is unknown.

UMI-tagged TRB cDNA libraries were built via 5' RACE. From its re-call of the 5' RACE reads, TCRdb lists each CDR3 protein once, without DNA. The sample features roughly 110,000 distinct CDR3 sequences, with more than 0.35% in its top ten. Triplicate sorting captured 300,000 cells each from every CD8+ T cell subset. Within the CD8+ T cell compartment, naive cells were CD45RO-CCR7+CD27+CD95-. General study results and limits: Relative to CXCR3-negative naive cells, CXCR3-positive naive cells had more hydrophobic TRB CDR3s. Memory CD8+ T cell repertoires were far less diverse than both naive subsets.

The CDR3 has 15 residues. Germline V gene lookup returns CDR1 SQVTM and CDR2 ANQGSEA. The sequence was obtained from a human donor in good health. Some clones in this sample may be carry-over from other donors' samples. The chain is built from TRBV29-1 and TRBJ1-1; TCRdb indicates TRBD1, and absent DNA this call remains unverified. Material for sequencing was naive CXCR3+ CD8+ T cells from blood. Specified subset: CD45RO-CCR7+CD27+CD95- naive CD8+ T cells expressing CXCR3 (TNR3+). The CDR3 protein is CSVDMSGAKNTEAFF.